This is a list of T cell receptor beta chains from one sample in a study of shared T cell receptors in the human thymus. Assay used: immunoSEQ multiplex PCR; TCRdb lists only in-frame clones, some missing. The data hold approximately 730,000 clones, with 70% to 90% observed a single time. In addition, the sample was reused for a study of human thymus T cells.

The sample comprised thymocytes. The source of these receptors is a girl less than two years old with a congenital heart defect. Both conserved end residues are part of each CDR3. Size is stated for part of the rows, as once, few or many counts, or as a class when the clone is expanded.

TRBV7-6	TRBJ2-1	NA	CASSLAPGENNEQFF
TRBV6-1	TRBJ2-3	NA	CASLGAMGTDTQYF
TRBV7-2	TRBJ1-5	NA	CASSLGHNSNQPQHF
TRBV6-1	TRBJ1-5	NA	CASSGIRGQPQHF
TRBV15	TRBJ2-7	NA	CAASRVNSGAYEQYF
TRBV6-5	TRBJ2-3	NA	CASSLGGDTQYF
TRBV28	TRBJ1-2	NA	CASSFRSRAGYTF
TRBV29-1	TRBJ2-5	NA	CSVETGGEETQYF
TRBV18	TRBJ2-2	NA	CASSPIRRSGELFF
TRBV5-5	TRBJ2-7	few	CASSYVGQAAYEQYF
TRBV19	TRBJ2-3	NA	CASSPRAGTLTQYF
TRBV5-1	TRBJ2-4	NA	CASSLEGAGDIQYF
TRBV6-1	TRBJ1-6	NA	CASSEASEAGGYNSPLHF
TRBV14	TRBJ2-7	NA	CASSQDNPPEQYF
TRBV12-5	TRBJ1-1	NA	CASGPSDRGQNTEAFF
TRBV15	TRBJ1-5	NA	CATSSNPWGGPGGNQPQHF
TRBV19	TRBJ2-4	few	CASSINRVKNIQYF
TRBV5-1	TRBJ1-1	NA	CASSLFSDKLNTEAFF
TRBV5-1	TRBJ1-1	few	CASSLVQGAKNTEAFF
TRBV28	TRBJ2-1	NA	CASSWGPPPYNEQFF
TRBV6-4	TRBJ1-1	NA	CASSDPESTEAFF
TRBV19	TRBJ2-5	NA	CASSPGQGVETQYF
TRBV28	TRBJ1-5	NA	CASSFRSNQPQHF
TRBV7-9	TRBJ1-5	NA	CASSRTTDRGSNQPQHF
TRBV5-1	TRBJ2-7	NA	CASSLVAARPEDEQYF
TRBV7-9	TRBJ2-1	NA	CASSPRLGQGRLPNEQFF
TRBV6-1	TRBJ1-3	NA	CASSETGRFSGNTIYF
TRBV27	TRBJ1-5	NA	CASSSSWGGDQPQHF
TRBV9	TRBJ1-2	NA	CASSVAGANYGYTF
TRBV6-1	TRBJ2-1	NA	CASTSSYNEQFF
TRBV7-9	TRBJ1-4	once	CASSNRQGANEKLFF
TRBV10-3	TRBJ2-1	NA	CAISESMAPSMILNNEQFF
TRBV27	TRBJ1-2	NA	CASSLSTDRRYGYTF
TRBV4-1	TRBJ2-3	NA	CASSQDGGGYITDTQYF
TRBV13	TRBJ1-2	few	CASSSGTGQDGYTF
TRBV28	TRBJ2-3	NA	CASSTQRDSTDTQYF
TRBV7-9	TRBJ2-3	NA	CASSSTGGYKDTQYF
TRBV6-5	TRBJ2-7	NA	CASSRTDSYEQYF
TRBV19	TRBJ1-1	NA	CASLIPDRARNTEAFF
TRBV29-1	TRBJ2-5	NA	CSVNWRGVPETQYF
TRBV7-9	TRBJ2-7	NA	CASSLEGDYEQYF
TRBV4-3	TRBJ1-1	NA	CASSQDATGRVTEAFF
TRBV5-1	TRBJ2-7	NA	CASKRVLDRGPSGEQYF
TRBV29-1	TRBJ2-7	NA	CSVEDPNSPPYEQYF
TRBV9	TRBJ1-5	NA	CASSETEYSNQPQHF